A selection of T cell receptor beta chains follows, all from one sample in a study of shared clonotypes between healthy human individuals. Data came from immunoSEQ multiplex PCR; TCRdb stores just in-frame clones and leaves some out. This table holds 2 million to 2.5 million clones, roughly 93% found once. The sample consisted of naive CD4+ T cells from PBMCs. The receptors shown here come from a young man in good health. Some clones in this sample may be carry-over from other donors' samples. The CDR3 runs from the conserved cysteine through the conserved F or W. D genes are given only for firm matches.

d_gene	v_gene	j_gene	CDR3aa
TRBD2	TRBV7-6	TRBJ2-1	CASSLDVLAGVQFF
.	TRBV29-1	TRBJ1-2	CSVESSYGYTF
.	TRBV6-1	TRBJ2-5	CASSPTGHRQETQYF
.	TRBV9	TRBJ2-7	CASSVEGDEQYF
TRBD1	TRBV28	TRBJ2-1	CASSTRTGEGSYNEQFF
TRBD2	TRBV6-9	TRBJ2-2	CASSYLGREGRYTGELFF
.	TRBV9	TRBJ2-3	CASSPSWGSADTQYF
.	TRBV19	TRBJ1-1	CASSGSNTEAFF
TRBD2	TRBV12-5	TRBJ2-3	CASGYPGLEADTQYF
TRBD1	TRBV5-1	TRBJ1-2	CASTPGTGAFHEGYGYTF
TRBD2	TRBV4-1	TRBJ2-6	CASSLFREGGANVLTF
.	TRBV5-5	TRBJ2-2	CASGRRGSGNTGELFF
.	TRBV30	TRBJ2-7	CAWTDGGGQYF
.	TRBV19	TRBJ1-1	CASSTMPTGRAFF
.	TRBV28	TRBJ2-2	CASMVNTGELFF
TRBD1	TRBV30	TRBJ2-1	CAWSTGGSYNEQFF
.	TRBV5-1	TRBJ2-3	CASSTDSFTDTQYF
.	TRBV6-6	TRBJ2-3	CASSFSGTSTDTQYF
TRBD1	TRBV28	TRBJ1-2	CASSSQGARGYTF
.	TRBV7-2	TRBJ1-4	CASSPHPPATNEKLFF